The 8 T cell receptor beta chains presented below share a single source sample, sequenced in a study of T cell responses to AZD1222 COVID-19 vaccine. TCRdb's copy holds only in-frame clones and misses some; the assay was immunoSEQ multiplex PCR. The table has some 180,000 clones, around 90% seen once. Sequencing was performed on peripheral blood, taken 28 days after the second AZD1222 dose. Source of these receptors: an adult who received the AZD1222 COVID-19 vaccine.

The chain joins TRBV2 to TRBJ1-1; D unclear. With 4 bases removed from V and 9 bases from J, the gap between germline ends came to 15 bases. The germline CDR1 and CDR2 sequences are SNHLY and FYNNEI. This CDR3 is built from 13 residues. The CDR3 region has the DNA TGTGCCAGCAGTGTGGGCCCTAGCTATAAAGCTTTCTTT. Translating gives CASSVGPSYKAFF.

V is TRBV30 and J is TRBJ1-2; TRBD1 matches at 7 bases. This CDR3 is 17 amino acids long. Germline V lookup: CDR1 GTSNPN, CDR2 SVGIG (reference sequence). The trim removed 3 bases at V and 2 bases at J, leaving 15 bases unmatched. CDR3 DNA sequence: TGTGCCTGGAGAATATACCTAGACAGGGAGCCCAACTATGGCTACACCTTC. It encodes CAWRIYLDREPNYGYTF.

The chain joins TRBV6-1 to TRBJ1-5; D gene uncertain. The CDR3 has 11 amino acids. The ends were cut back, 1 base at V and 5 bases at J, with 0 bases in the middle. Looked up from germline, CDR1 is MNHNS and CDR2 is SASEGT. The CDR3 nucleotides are TGTGCCAGCAGTGAAGATCAGCCCCAGCATTTT. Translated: CASSEDQPQHF.

The CDR3 bases are TGCGCCAGCAGCCAAGACGCGGGACTAGCGGCTTTACGCTCCTACAATGAGCAGTTCTTC. It translates to CASSQDAGLAALRSYNEQFF. The chain carries TRBV4-1 and TRBJ2-1; TRBD2 agrees at 11 bases. CDR1 and CDR2 from the germline V gene are MGHRA and YSYEKL. CDR3 size: 20 residues. Trimming took 0 bases from V and 0 from J; bases not matched to a gene: 10.

CDR3 in amino acids: CSASWGRSQETQYF. CDR3 nucleotide sequence: TGCAGTGCTAGTTGGGGTCGAAGCCAAGAGACCCAGTACTTC. This chain joins TRBV20-1 and TRBJ2-5; D remains ambiguous. V lost 3 bases, J lost 1 base, and 12 bases lay in between. The CDR3 is 14 amino acids. CDR1 DFQATT and CDR2 SNEGSKA come from the germline V gene (reference sequence).

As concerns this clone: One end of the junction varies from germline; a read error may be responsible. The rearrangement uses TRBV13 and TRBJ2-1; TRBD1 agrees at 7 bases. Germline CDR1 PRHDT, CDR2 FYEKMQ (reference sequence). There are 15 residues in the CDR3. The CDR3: CASSPRQGPYNEQFF. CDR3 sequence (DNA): TGTGCCAGCAGCCCCCGACAGGGCCCCTATAATGAGCAGTTCTTC. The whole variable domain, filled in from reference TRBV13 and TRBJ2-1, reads AAGVIQSPRHLIKEKRETATLKCYPIPRHDTVYWYQQGPGQDPQFLISFYEKMQSDKGSIPDRFSAQQFSDYHSELNMSSLELGDSALYFCASSPRQGPYNEQFFGPGTRLTVL.

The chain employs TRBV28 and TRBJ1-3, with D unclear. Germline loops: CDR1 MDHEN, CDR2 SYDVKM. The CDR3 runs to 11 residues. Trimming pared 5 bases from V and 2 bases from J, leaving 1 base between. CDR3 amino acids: CASSPGNTIYF. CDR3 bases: TGTGCCAGCAGTCCTGGAAACACCATATATTTT.

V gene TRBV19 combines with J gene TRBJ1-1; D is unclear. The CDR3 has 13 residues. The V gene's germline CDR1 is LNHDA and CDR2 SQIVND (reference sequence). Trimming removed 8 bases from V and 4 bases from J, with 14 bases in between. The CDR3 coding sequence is TGTGCCAGTGGCCCCCCGGCGACCACTGAAGCTTTCTTT. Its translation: CASGPPATTEAFF.